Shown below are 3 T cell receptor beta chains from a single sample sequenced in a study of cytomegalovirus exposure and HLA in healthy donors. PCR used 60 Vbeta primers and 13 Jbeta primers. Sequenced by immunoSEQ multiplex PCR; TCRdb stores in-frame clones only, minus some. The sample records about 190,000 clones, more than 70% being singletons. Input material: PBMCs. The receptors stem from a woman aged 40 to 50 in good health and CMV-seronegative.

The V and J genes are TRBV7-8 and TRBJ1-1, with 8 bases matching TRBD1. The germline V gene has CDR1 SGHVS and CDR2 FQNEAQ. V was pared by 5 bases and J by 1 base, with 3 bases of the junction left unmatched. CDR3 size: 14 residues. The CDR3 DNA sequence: TGTGCCAGCAGCCACACAGGGGGGAACACTGAAGCTTTCTTT. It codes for CASSHTGGNTEAFF.

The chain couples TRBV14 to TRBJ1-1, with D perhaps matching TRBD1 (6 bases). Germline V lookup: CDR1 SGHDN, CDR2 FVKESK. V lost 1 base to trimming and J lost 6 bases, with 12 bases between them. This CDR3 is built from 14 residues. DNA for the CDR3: TGTGCCAGCAGCCAAGGTACAGGGCGGGCTGAAGCTTTCTTT. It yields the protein CASSQGTGRAEAFF.

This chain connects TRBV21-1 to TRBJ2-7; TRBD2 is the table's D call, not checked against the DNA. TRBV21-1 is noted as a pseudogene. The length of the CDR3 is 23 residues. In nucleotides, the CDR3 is TGTGCCAGCAGCAAGGGGATAGTCAGGTTTTGGGCTAGCGGCAAGACCCCCTCCTACGAGCAGTACGTC. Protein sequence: CASSKGIVRFWASGKTPSYEQYV.